One sample yielded the 7 T cell receptor beta chains listed below, sequenced in a study of blood T cell repertoires in COVID-19. Repertoires were generated with immunoSEQ multiplex PCR, while TCRdb's copy carries only in-frame clones and drops some. Altogether 300,000 to 400,000 clones are present, about 88% being singletons, with the ten largest covering 0.9% to 1.5%. The sample comprised PBMCs or T cells enriched from blood (not recorded which). The receptors come from a woman between 18 and 30 years old who had recovered from COVID-19.

The chain is built from TRBV18 and TRBJ2-7; 8 bases are a match to TRBD1. This CDR3 contains 14 residues. The germline V gene has CDR1 KGHSH and CDR2 LQKENI. V lost 3 bases to trimming and J lost 5 bases; unmatched junction nucleotides: 6. This CDR3 is CASSPVQGVHEQYF. CDR3 sequence (DNA): TGTGCCAGCTCACCCGTACAGGGGGTACACGAGCAGTACTTC.

The DNA for the CDR3 is TGTGCCAGCAGCCAAGCTGGGACAGGGGGCTATGGCTACACCTTC. Translating gives CASSQAGTGGYGYTF. The rearrangement joins TRBV3-1 (or the pseudogene TRBV3-2) to TRBJ1-2; 11 bases align to TRBD1. With V trimmed by 1 base and J by 4 bases, 2 bases remained unmatched. CDR1 and CDR2 from the germline V gene are LGHDT and YNNKEL (reference sequence). This CDR3 comprises 15 residues.

The sample holds a few counts of this clone. This sequence joins TRBV9 and TRBJ1-4; D is uncertain. CDR1 SGDLS and CDR2 YYNGEE come from the germline V gene. The V end was cut by 4 bases, the J end by 2 bases, with 18 bases between. The CDR3 is made up of 17 amino acids. The CDR3 DNA reads TGTGCCAGCAGCTTCCGGGGAAGTGGAGGGACTAATGAAAAACTGTTTTTT. Translated: CASSFRGSGGTNEKLFF.

The V call is TRBV5-1, the J call TRBJ1-6; 9 nucleotides match TRBD1. With V trimmed by 4 bases and J by 7 bases, 6 bases remained unmatched. The CDR3 is made up of 15 amino acids. Germline V CDR1 and CDR2: SGHRS, YFSETQ. The CDR3 sequence is CASSTSGTGNSPLHF. DNA for the CDR3: TGCGCCAGCAGCACCTCCGGGACAGGGAATTCACCCCTCCACTTT.

This rearrangement joins TRBV27 to TRBJ2-5; 7 bases align to TRBD1. Trimming removed 6 bases from V and 4 bases from J; junction bases left unmatched: 2. The CDR3 has 12 amino acids. CDR1 and CDR2 (germline): MNHEY, SMNVEV (reference sequence). CDR3 coding DNA: TGTGCCAGCAGAAACAGGGGAGAGACCCAGTACTTC. Its translation: CASRNRGETQYF.

There are a few counts of this clone. CDR3 loop: CATSREFAGARKQPQHF. CDR3 DNA sequence: TGTGCCACCAGCAGAGAGTTCGCAGGGGCAAGAAAACAGCCCCAGCATTTT. The chain combines TRBV15 with TRBJ1-5; the D gene is possibly TRBD1 (6 bases). The CDR3 covers 17 residues. The V end lost 0 bases, the J end lost 7 bases, and 19 bases lay between the germline ends. CDR1 and CDR2 (germline): LNHNV, YYDKDF (reference sequence).

The chain has TRBV6-2 or TRBV6-3 and TRBJ1-2; weak D call: TRBD1 (6 bases). The V end lost 2 bases, the J end lost 8 bases, and 12 bases lay between the germline ends. Looked up from germline, CDR1 is MNHEY and CDR2 is SVGEGT. The CDR3 spans 13 residues. The CDR3 region is CASSYRQVTGYTF. The DNA for the CDR3 is TGTGCCAGCAGTTACCGACAGGTGACGGGCTACACCTTC.